The subject of this entry is one T cell receptor (beta chain). What it binds is unknown. The data were taken from a study of T cells expressing NK-cell markers. Study at large: The TCR beta repertoires were obtained from sorted CD3+CD56+NKG2C+, CD3+CD56+NKG2C- and CD3+CD56-NKG2C+ T cells. Seropositivity for HCMV was found in seven of the eight sequenced donors, with one seronegative. The study, taken as a whole, reports: One observes that, in a few donors, these clonotypes were also the leading ones within the CD3+CD56-NKG2C+ fraction.

Germline loops: CDR1 PRHDT, CDR2 FYEKMQ (reference sequence). This CDR3 comprises 16 residues. For each CDR3 protein, TCRdb gives one entry from its re-call of the 5' RACE reads, without DNA. Its table records roughly 160,000 distinct CDR3 sequences. The sequenced sample consisted of blood T cells: a sorted CD56 or NKG2C T cell subset, CD4+ or CD8+ T cells, or bulk PBMC T cells (not recorded which). This TCR was sampled from a man aged 18-69 years in good health. The chain recombines TRBV13 with TRBJ2-1; the TCRdb D gene call, TRBD1, has no DNA to confirm it. CDR3 region: CASSDRGAPSYNEQFF.